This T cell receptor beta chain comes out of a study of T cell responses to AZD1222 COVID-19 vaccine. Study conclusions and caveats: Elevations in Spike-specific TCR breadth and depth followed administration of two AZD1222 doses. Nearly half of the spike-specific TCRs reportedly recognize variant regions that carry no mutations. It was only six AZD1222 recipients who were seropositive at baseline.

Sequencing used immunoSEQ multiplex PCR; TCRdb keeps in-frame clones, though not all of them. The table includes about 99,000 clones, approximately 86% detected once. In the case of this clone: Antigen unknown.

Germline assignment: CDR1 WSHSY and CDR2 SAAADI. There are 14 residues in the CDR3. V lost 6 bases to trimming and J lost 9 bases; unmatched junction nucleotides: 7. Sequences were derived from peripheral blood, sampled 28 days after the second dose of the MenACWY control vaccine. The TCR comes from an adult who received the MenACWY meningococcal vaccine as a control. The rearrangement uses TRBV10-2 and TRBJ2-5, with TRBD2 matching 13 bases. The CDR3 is CASRRGLAGTPQYF. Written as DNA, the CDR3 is TGCGCCAGCAGAAGGGGACTAGCGGGGACCCCCCAGTACTTC.